Listed below are T cell receptor beta chains from one sample, sequenced in a study of shared clonotypes between healthy human individuals. This table comes from immunoSEQ multiplex PCR, and its TCRdb copy is limited to in-frame clones, with some not included. The repertoire includes a few million clones, 93% of them detected once, and more than 1.5% sits in the top ten. Sequenced sample: naive CD8+ T cells from PBMCs. These TCRs come from a man younger than 35 in good health. Some clones in this sample may be carry-over from other donors' samples. CDR3s include the opening cysteine and the closing phenylalanine or tryptophan. A D gene is named only where the DNA matches it firmly. Part of the rows lack a size; the others show once, few, many or a class for expanded clones.

>TRBD1|TRBJ2-1|TRBV10-3|17|NA
CAISDHPGQGATNEQFF
TGTGCCATCAGTGACCACCCTGGACAGGGGGCGACCAATGAGCAGTTCTTC
>NA|TRBJ1-2|TRBV30|15|NA
CACDRRFRLTYGYTF
TGTGCCTGCGACCGGCGGTTTCGGCTTACTTATGGCTACACCTTC
>NA|TRBJ1-2|TRBV29-1|12|NA
CSVEDQGPGYTF
TGCAGCGTTGAAGATCAAGGTCCTGGCTACACCTTC
>TRBD2|TRBJ2-7|TRBV27|12|NA
CASRGREAEQYF
TGTGCCAGCAGGGGGAGGGAGGCCGAGCAGTACTTC
>NA|TRBJ2-7|TRBV27|16|NA
CASSSDLGRTVDEQYF
TGTGCCAGCAGTTCGGACCTGGGACGGACGGTCGACGAGCAGTACTTC
>NA|TRBJ2-3|TRBV11-2|17|NA
CASSPPGRLMGTDTQYF
TGTGCCAGCAGCCCACCGGGACGCTTGATGGGCACAGATACGCAGTATTTT
>NA|TRBJ2-7|TRBV7-9|14|NA
CASSLSGFTYEQYF
TGTGCCAGCAGCTTATCAGGGTTCACCTACGAGCAGTACTTC
>NA|TRBJ2-1|TRBV6-5|15|NA
CASSLGPPSYNEQFF
TGTGCCAGCAGCCTCGGGCCGCCTTCCTACAATGAGCAGTTCTTC
>TRBD1|TRBJ2-6|TRBV6-5|15|once
CASSFDRAGANVLTF
TGTGCCAGCAGTTTTGACAGGGCTGGGGCCAACGTCCTGACTTTC
>TRBD2|TRBJ2-1|TRBV4-1|14|NA
CASSRTSGSNEQFF
TGCGCCAGCAGCCGGACTAGCGGGAGCAATGAGCAGTTCTTC
>NA|TRBJ2-1|TRBV27|14|once
CASSLGPRSNEQFF
TGTGCCAGCAGTTTAGGACCGAGGAGTAATGAGCAGTTCTTC
>NA|TRBJ1-4|TRBV11-1|13|NA
CASSSTPSEKLFF
TGTGCCAGCAGCTCTACCCCATCGGAGAAACTGTTTTTT
>TRBD1|TRBJ2-1|TRBV5-4|16|NA
CASSLGGRGFDNEQFF
TGTGCCAGCAGCTTGGGCGGCAGGGGGTTTGACAATGAGCAGTTCTTC
>TRBD1|TRBJ1-1|TRBV5-1|15|NA
CASSLASGGPTEAFF
TGCGCCAGCAGCTTGGCTTCAGGGGGCCCCACTGAAGCTTTCTTT
>TRBD1|TRBJ1-3|TRBV28|15|NA
CARAKGAGKLYTIYF
TGTGCCAGGGCTAAGGGGGCAGGGAAGCTCTACACCATATATTTT
>TRBD1|TRBJ1-1|TRBV5-1|14|few
CASRQGTGNTEAFF
TGCGCCAGCAGACAGGGGACAGGGAACACTGAAGCTTTCTTT
>TRBD2|TRBJ2-7|TRBV11-2|15|once
CASSLSLLAGGEQYF
TGTGCCAGCAGCTTATCGCTTCTAGCGGGAGGCGAGCAGTACTTC
>NA|TRBJ1-5|TRBV7-9|14|NA
CASSPSGTHQPQHF
TGTGCCAGCAGCCCGTCCGGGACCCATCAGCCCCAGCATTTT
>NA|TRBJ1-1|TRBV9|14|NA
CASSPRDLNTEAFF
TGTGCCAGCAGCCCTCGGGACCTGAACACTGAAGCTTTCTTT
>NA|TRBJ2-7|TRBV4-2|15|NA
CASSQDWAGSYEQYF
TGTGCCAGCAGCCAAGATTGGGCGGGCTCCTACGAGCAGTACTTC
>NA|TRBJ2-1|TRBV6-5|15|NA
CATKGSGSSYNEQFF
TGTGCCACCAAGGGCTCGGGGTCTTCCTACAATGAGCAGTTCTTC
>NA|TRBJ2-7|TRBV5-6|13|NA
CASSLGSGYEQYF
TGTGCCAGCAGCCTCGGTTCGGGGTACGAGCAGTACTTC
>TRBD2|TRBJ2-7|TRBV5-1|14|NA
CASSTTSGMWEQYF
TGCGCCAGCAGCACGACTAGCGGGATGTGGGAGCAGTACTTC
>TRBD2|TRBJ2-5|TRBV7-8|15|once
CASSLVAREQETQYF
TGTGCCAGCAGCTTAGTGGCGCGGGAGCAAGAGACCCAGTACTTC
>TRBD1|TRBJ1-4|TRBV27|15|NA
CASSFRTGANEKLFF
TGTGCCAGCAGTTTCCGGACAGGGGCTAATGAAAAACTGTTTTTT
>NA|TRBJ1-5|TRBV28|13|few
CASRVSRYQPQHF
TGTGCCAGCAGGGTTTCCCGATATCAGCCCCAGCATTTT
>TRBD1|TRBJ2-2|TRBV11-3|16|once
CASSTRQGRKQGELFF
TGTGCCAGCAGCACTCGACAGGGGAGAAAGCAAGGGGAGCTGTTTTTT
>TRBD1|TRBJ1-1|TRBV5-1|12|NA
CASSSGQLEAFF
TGCGCCAGCAGCTCGGGACAGCTTGAAGCTTTCTTT
>NA|TRBJ1-2|TRBV7-2|14|NA
CASSLYLGPRGYTF
TGTGCCAGCAGCTTATATTTAGGACCCAGGGGCTACACCTTC
>NA|TRBJ1-3|TRBV7-8|14|NA
CASSLRKGGNTIYF
TGTGCCAGCAGCTTGAGAAAGGGGGGAAACACCATATATTTT
>NA|TRBJ2-1|TRBV2|12|NA
CASSEGSNEQFF
TGTGCCAGCAGTGAGGGGAGCAATGAGCAGTTCTTC
>TRBD2|TRBJ2-7|TRBV4-2|15|NA
CASSQDHGGGYEQYF
TGTGCCAGCAGCCAAGACCACGGGGGGGGCTACGAGCAGTACTTC
>TRBD2|TRBJ2-1|TRBV19|14|NA
CASSILAGPNEQFF
TGTGCCAGTAGTATTTTAGCGGGCCCCAATGAGCAGTTCTTC
>TRBD2|TRBJ2-3|TRBV7-3|15|once
CASSRLAGLTDTQYF
TGTGCCAGCAGCCGACTAGCGGGATTGACAGATACGCAGTATTTT
>NA|TRBJ2-5|TRBV28|14|NA
CASSFAGSQETQYF
TGTGCCAGCAGTTTTGCGGGCAGCCAAGAGACCCAGTACTTC
>TRBD1|TRBJ2-2|TRBV7-8|20|NA
CASSYIPGQGFTLGTGELFF
TGTGCCAGCAGCTACATTCCGGGACAGGGCTTTACTTTGGGCACCGGGGAGCTGTTTTTT
>NA|TRBJ1-1|TRBV29-1|14|once
CSVEDRGGSTGAFF
TGCAGCGTTGAAGATCGCGGGGGGTCGACAGGAGCTTTCTTT
>TRBD1|TRBJ2-7|TRBV7-6|14|NA
CASSLRLQGAEQYF
TGTGCCAGCAGCTTACGGCTACAGGGGGCCGAGCAGTACTTC
>NA|TRBJ2-7|TRBV2|15|once
CASSERDRPAYEQYF
TGTGCCAGCAGTGAGCGCGACAGGCCAGCCTACGAGCAGTACTTC
>NA|TRBJ1-3|TRBV6-6|15|NA
CASSSGQFSGNTIYF
TGTGCCAGCAGTTCCGGACAGTTCTCTGGAAACACCATATATTTT
>NA|TRBJ1-5|TRBV15|17|NA
CATSRDRGGYGNQPQHF
TGTGCCACCAGCAGAGATCGGGGGGGCTACGGCAATCAGCCCCAGCATTTT
>NA|TRBJ1-5|TRBV7-9|17|once
CASSPTGGIYSNQPQHF
TGTGCCAGCAGCCCCACGGGGGGGATTTATAGCAATCAGCCCCAGCATTTT
>NA|TRBJ1-4|TRBV30|16|NA
CAWSPTGRQLHEKLFF
TGTGCCTGGAGTCCTACCGGAAGACAACTACATGAAAAACTGTTTTTT
>NA|TRBJ1-2|TRBV4-1|15|NA
CASSQPGLRAYGYTF
TGCGCCAGCAGCCAGCCTGGCCTCAGGGCCTATGGCTACACCTTC
>TRBD1|TRBJ1-2|TRBV27|10|NA
CASLGTGLTF
TGTGCCAGCCTTGGGACAGGGTTAACCTTC
>TRBD2|TRBJ2-7|TRBV6-1|19|NA
CASSEPPLAGGIFTYEQYF
TGTGCCAGCAGTGAACCCCCACTAGCGGGAGGGATTTTTACCTACGAGCAGTACTTC
>TRBD2|TRBJ2-3|TRBV7-3|15|NA
CASSLGRAYTDTQYF
TGTGCCAGCAGCTTAGGGAGGGCCTATACAGATACGCAGTATTTT